This TCR beta chain was sequenced for a study of CD8 T cells in ankylosing spondylitis. Study-wide findings and caveats: Seemingly characteristic of ankylosing spondylitis blood was a TCR beta motif consisting of 7 or 8 highly homologous variants. CD8+ by phenotype, disease-linked clones were relatively rare in peripheral blood.

Making the TCR beta libraries involved quantitative 5'-RACE with molecular barcodes. Each CDR3 protein is one row after TCRdb ran MiXCR on the 5' RACE reads. The sample records about 460,000 distinct CDR3 sequences, roughly 5% being singletons. This clonotype was seen at least ten times. Its antigen is unknown. This CDR3 comprises 15 residues. Trimming stripped 2 bases from V and 3 bases from J, with 15 bases between. Germline V gene data show CDR1 as SGHDT and CDR2 as YYEEEE. The sample comprised blood, either unsorted or a sorted T cell fraction (not recorded which). The source is a male donor with ankylosing spondylitis. V is TRBV5-6 and J is TRBJ2-7; D gene uncertain. CDR3 in amino acids: CASSLSYRTGYEQYF. The DNA of the CDR3 is TGTGCCAGCAGCTTATCTTACCGGACCGGCTACGAGCAGTACTTC. Full variable domain (remainder filled in from reference TRBV5-6 and TRBJ2-7): DAGVTQSPTHLIKTRGQQVTLRCSPKSGHDTVSWYQQALGQGPQFIFQYYEEEERQRGNFPDRFSGHQFPNYSSELNVNALLLGDSALYLCASSLSYRTGYEQYFGPGTRLTVT.